This T cell receptor (beta chain) was observed in a study of blood T cell repertoires in COVID-19. Study as a whole: Spain, Italy and the United States supplied samples that represented acute and convalescent COVID-19.

Germline V gene lookup returns CDR1 KGHSH and CDR2 LQKENI. There are 13 residues in the CDR3. V gave up 7 bases and J gave up 4 bases; unmatched junction bases: 5. As handled by the study authors: For nucleated cells, counts were estimated from reference gene primer amplification. Only in-frame clones appear in the TCRdb table, and some are missing; sequencing was by immunoSEQ multiplex PCR. V and J calls plus clone size are reproduced from that table; the DNA served to infer D and trimming. The sample gives about 89,000 clones, about four fifths of which show up once; approximately 6.3% is in the top ten. Seattle patient enrollment occurred during active infection, with longitudinal follow-up thereafter.

The TCR was taken from a man in his 70s with COVID-19, enrolled during active disease. The specimen was peripheral blood. The V call is TRBV18, the J call TRBJ2-5; 8 nucleotides agree with TRBD2. This chain's CDR3 is CASLPGGGETQYF. The DNA of the CDR3 is TGTGCCAGCTTACCGGGAGGGGGAGAGACCCAGTACTTC.